The 29 T cell receptor beta chains in this list originate from one sample, sequenced in a study of T cell responses to AZD1222 COVID-19 vaccine. Profiled with immunoSEQ multiplex PCR; TCRdb holds only in-frame clones, not every one. This table has some 150,000 clones, around 88% appearing once. This material consisted of peripheral blood, taken on day 0 of MenACWY control vaccination. Every receptor here comes from an adult in good health.

Here the CDR3 reads CASSLISVTYNEQFF. The CDR3 DNA reads TGCGCCAGCAGCTTGATCTCCGTCACCTACAATGAGCAGTTCTTC. The chain couples TRBV5-1 to TRBJ2-1; D gene uncertain. The germline V and J ends were trimmed by 1 base and 2 bases, with 10 bases remaining between them. CDR1 and CDR2 (germline): SGHRS, YFSETQ. The CDR3 runs to 15 residues.

This clone was picked up one time. V and J are TRBV7-9 and TRBJ2-3; D call uncertain. Trimming shortened V by 3 bases and J by 0 bases, and 7 bases separated the two germline ends. This CDR3 is built from 14 residues. The germline CDR1 and CDR2 sequences are SEHNR and FQNEAQ (reference sequence). The chain's CDR3 is CASSFAVSTDTQYF. In DNA, the CDR3 is TGTGCCAGCAGCTTTGCAGTTAGCACAGATACGCAGTATTTT.

The chain joins TRBV24-1 to TRBJ2-7; D gene uncertain. Germline assignment: CDR1 KGHDR and CDR2 SFDVKD. Deletions cut 2 bases from V and 1 base from J, with 2 bases between. This CDR3 is 12 amino acids long. CDR3 bases: TGTGCCACCAGTGATTCTTCCTACGAGCAGTACTTC. This codes for CATSDSSYEQYF.

V gene TRBV28 combines with J gene TRBJ1-1; D is uncertain. The V gene lost 4 bases and the J gene lost 4 bases, with 16 bases spanning the gap. From germline, CDR1 is MDHEN and CDR2 SYDVKM. The CDR3 is 15 amino acids. The CDR3 is CASSSPPRVRTEAFF. CDR3 nucleotide sequence: TGTGCCAGCAGTTCGCCCCCGCGAGTTCGCACTGAAGCTTTCTTT. The full variable domain, completed using reference TRBV28 and TRBJ1-1, is DVKVTQSSRYLVKRTGEKVFLECVQDMDHENMFWYRQDPGLGLRLIYFSYDVKMKEKGDIPEGYSVSREKKERFSLILESASTNQTSMYLCASSSPPRVRTEAFFGQGTRLTVV.

The V and J genes are TRBV4-2 and TRBJ1-5; D call uncertain. The CDR3 has 16 residues. Germline V gene lookup returns CDR1 LGHNA and CDR2 YNFKEQ. Deletions cut 4 bases from V and 4 bases from J, with 17 bases between. The CDR3 loop is CASSPQDPYGNQPQHF. For the CDR3, the DNA is TGTGCCAGCAGCCCCCAGGACCCCTACGGGAATCAGCCCCAGCATTTT.

The genes are TRBV27 and TRBJ1-2; no reliable D call. The CDR3 contains 15 residues. The ends were cut back, 2 bases at V and 0 bases at J, with 10 bases in the middle. Germline CDR1 is MNHEY and CDR2 is SMNVEV (reference sequence). This chain's CDR3 is CASSLGRGSNYGYTF. CDR3 in DNA: TGTGCCAGCAGTTTAGGTCGAGGATCTAACTATGGCTACACCTTC.

V and J are TRBV6-5 and TRBJ2-7; TRBD1 agrees at 10 bases. J was trimmed by 3 bases and V by 7 bases; bases with no gene match: 9. This CDR3 comprises 15 residues. Germline CDR1 MNHEY, CDR2 SVGAGI. The CDR3 reads CASKRTGTGDYEQYF. The CDR3 DNA is TGTGCCAGCAAGAGAACCGGGACAGGGGACTACGAGCAGTACTTC.

The V and J genes are TRBV27 and TRBJ1-6, with a tentative D call TRBD1 (5 bases). Germline CDR1 is MNHEY and CDR2 is SMNVEV (reference sequence). The V gene lost 6 bases and the J gene lost 9 bases, with 15 bases spanning the gap. CDR3 length: 14 residues. CDR3 region: CASRARARGSPLHF. As DNA, the CDR3 is TGTGCCAGCAGGGCCCGCGCTAGGGGTTCACCCCTCCACTTT.

The J gene is TRBJ2-7, the V gene TRBV24-1; possibly TRBD1 or TRBD2 for D (5 bases each). V was cut by 2 bases and J by 1 base, with 11 bases left in between. Germline CDR1 is KGHDR and CDR2 is SFDVKD. The CDR3 runs to 15 residues. The CDR3 DNA is TGTGCCACCAGTGATTCGAGGGACGGGTCCTACGAGCAGTACTTC. Amino acid sequence: CATSDSRDGSYEQYF.

The gene calls are TRBV6-4 and TRBJ2-2; tentative D call: TRBD1 (6 bases). The V and J ends lost 6 bases and 7 bases respectively, with 12 bases between them. The length of the CDR3 is 13 residues. The germline V gene encodes CDR1 MRHNA and CDR2 SNTAGT. In DNA, the CDR3 is TGTGCCAGCAGCGCCGAACAGGGCGGGGAGCTGTTTTTT. Protein sequence: CASSAEQGGELFF.

The gene calls are TRBV5-1 and TRBJ1-1, with D maybe TRBD1 (6 bases). Trimming cost V 1 base and J 1 base, with 14 bases left between them. The germline gives CDR1 SGHRS, CDR2 YFSETQ. This CDR3 region has 16 residues. For the CDR3, the DNA is TGCGCCAGCAGCTTGAGGTTCGTGACAGGGAACACTGAAGCTTTCTTT. This gives the protein CASSLRFVTGNTEAFF.

V is TRBV7-2 and J is TRBJ1-1, with 9 bases matching TRBD1. Germline CDR1 reads SGHTA; CDR2 reads FQGNSA. This CDR3 is 14 amino acids long. V shed 5 bases and J 4 bases; nucleotides not matched to a gene: 5. CDR3 sequence reads: CASSTMTGGTEAFF. CDR3 DNA sequence: TGTGCCAGCAGCACTATGACAGGGGGCACTGAAGCTTTCTTT.

This clone was found once. The gene calls are TRBV5-1 and TRBJ1-1, with TRBD1 matching over 7 bases. The ends lost 2 bases at V and 4 bases at J; junction bases unmatched: 11. The CDR3 covers 16 residues. Per the germline V gene, CDR1 is SGHRS and CDR2 is YFSETQ. The CDR3 loop reads CASSLGGHGISTEAFF. The DNA for the CDR3 is TGCGCCAGCAGCTTAGGGGGCCACGGGATTAGCACTGAAGCTTTCTTT.

This rearrangement joins TRBV4-3 to TRBJ2-2; D may be TRBD1 (6 bases). Trimming took off 1 base at V and 4 bases at J, with 10 bases between the two ends. CDR3 size: 15 residues. Germline values: CDR1 LGHNA, CDR2 YSLEER. CDR3 sequence: CASSQAARGTGELFF. CDR3 DNA: TGCGCCAGCAGCCAAGCTGCCAGGGGCACCGGGGAGCTGTTTTTT.

A few counts support this clone. This rearrangement joins TRBV4-3 to TRBJ2-1; TRBD2 aligns across 10 bases. With 0 bases clipped from V and 4 bases from J, the junction kept 6 bases outside the gene matches. The CDR3 totals 17 residues. Per the germline V gene, CDR1 is LGHNA and CDR2 is YSLEER. The CDR3 DNA reads as TGCGCCAGCAGCCAAGATGCGAGCGGGAGGGGTTACAATGAGCAGTTCTTC. This encodes CASSQDASGRGYNEQFF.

The J gene is TRBJ1-5, the V gene TRBV7-2; 7 bases map to TRBD1. V dropped 1 base and J dropped 0; count of bases not matched to a gene: 3. Germline CDR1 SGHTA, CDR2 FQGNSA. The CDR3 covers 16 residues. CDR3 sequence (DNA): TGTGCCAGCAGCTTAGGTAGGGGGCGTAGCAATCAGCCCCAGCATTTT. Translating gives CASSLGRGRSNQPQHF.

This chain connects TRBV4-3 to TRBJ1-6; D perhaps matches TRBD1 (6 bases). CDR1 and CDR2 from the germline V gene are LGHNA and YSLEER. The CDR3 has 14 residues. Trimming cost V 4 bases and J 8 bases, with 12 bases left between them. The chain's CDR3 is CASSLGASDSPLHF. The CDR3 nucleotides read TGCGCCAGCAGCCTGGGGGCGTCGGATTCACCCCTCCACTTT.

This clone has just one count. In DNA form, the CDR3 reads TGTGCCACCAGTGAATACGGCTACAGCACAGATACGCAGTATTTT. As protein: CATSEYGYSTDTQYF. The gene calls are TRBV24-1 and TRBJ2-3; D ambiguous. Looked up from germline, CDR1 is KGHDR and CDR2 is SFDVKD. Trimming left V 4 bases short and J 0 bases short, with 10 bases between. There are 15 residues in the CDR3.

The V call is TRBV7-2, the J call TRBJ2-3; D is possibly TRBD1 (6 bases). Trimming removed 4 bases from V and 5 bases from J, with 10 bases in between. CDR3 length: 13 amino acids. Looked up from germline, CDR1 is SGHTA and CDR2 is FQGNSA. The CDR3 here is CASSWARGDTQYF. The CDR3 nucleotides are TGTGCCAGCAGCTGGGCCAGGGGAGATACGCAGTATTTT.

The V and J genes are TRBV7-9 and TRBJ1-5; D remains ambiguous. The CDR3 has 14 amino acids. The V gene's germline CDR1 is SEHNR and CDR2 FQNEAQ (reference sequence). V lost 5 bases to trimming and J lost 0 bases, with 8 bases between them. The CDR3 loop is CASSTLDSNQPQHF. The CDR3 DNA sequence: TGTGCCAGCAGCACCTTAGATAGCAATCAGCCCCAGCATTTT.

The chain joins TRBV19 to TRBJ1-4; possibly TRBD1 for D (5 bases). The CDR3 extends over 15 amino acids. Germline V lookup: CDR1 LNHDA, CDR2 SQIVND (reference sequence). Trimming left V 6 bases short and J 5 bases short, with 16 bases between. The chain's CDR3 is CASRPIGVRNEKLFF. DNA of the CDR3: TGTGCCAGTAGACCTATAGGGGTCCGCAATGAAAAACTGTTTTTT.

This clone was counted a single time. CDR3 coding DNA: TGTGCCTGGAGTCTTGGGCTAGCGACCTACAATGAGCAGTTCTTC. As protein: CAWSLGLATYNEQFF. The chain links TRBV30 to TRBJ2-1; a possible D gene is TRBD2 (6 bases). This CDR3 has 15 residues. From germline, CDR1 is GTSNPN and CDR2 SVGIG (reference sequence). Trimming left V 2 bases short and J 2 bases short, with 13 bases between.

The CDR3 here is CASKSTGTFYGYTF. Written as DNA, the CDR3 is TGTGCCAGTAAATCGACAGGGACCTTCTATGGCTACACCTTC. The chain couples TRBV19 to TRBJ1-2; TRBD1 agrees at 7 bases. The CDR3 totals 14 residues. Looked up from germline, CDR1 is LNHDA and CDR2 is SQIVND (reference sequence). The junction had 9 bases not matched to a gene; V was cut back by 7 bases and J by 4 bases. The full variable domain, in which reference TRBV19 and TRBJ1-2 provide the parts outside the CDR3, is DGGITQSPKYLFRKEGQNVTLSCEQNLNHDAMYWYRQDPGQGLRLIYYSQIVNDFQKGDIAEGYSVSREKKESFPLTVTSAQKNPTAFYLCASKSTGTFYGYTFGSGTRLTVV.

The chain carries TRBV5-5 and TRBJ2-7; TRBD1 matches at 8 bases. Per the germline V gene, CDR1 is SGHKS and CDR2 is YYEKEE (reference sequence). CDR3 length: 14 residues. V was pared by 4 bases and J by 3 bases, with 6 bases of the junction left unmatched. Here the CDR3 reads CASSGVGQGYEQYF. The CDR3 DNA follows: TGTGCCAGCAGCGGGGTCGGACAGGGCTACGAGCAGTACTTC.

This clone showed up just once. This chain connects TRBV9 to TRBJ2-3; 8 positions agree with TRBD1. The CDR3 runs to 16 residues. Germline trimming cut 0 bases from V and 0 bases from J; bases unmatched to any gene: 3. Germline V gene data show CDR1 as SGDLS and CDR2 as YYNGEE. CDR3 DNA: TGTGCCAGCAGCGTAGATGGGGACAGGAGCACAGATACGCAGTATTTT. This codes for CASSVDGDRSTDTQYF. The whole variable domain, remainder taken from reference TRBV9 and TRBJ2-3, is DSGVTQTPKHLITATGQRVTLRCSPRSGDLSVYWYQQSLDQGLQFLIQYYNGEERAKGNILERFSAQQFPDLHSELNLSSLELGDSALYFCASSVDGDRSTDTQYFGPGTRLTVL.

This clone was recorded only once. The rearrangement links TRBV18 to TRBJ2-1; D may be TRBD1 (5 bases). The CDR3 extends over 14 amino acids. CDR1 and CDR2 from the germline V gene are KGHSH and LQKENI. V dropped 4 bases and J dropped 8 bases, with 15 bases sitting between them. This CDR3 reads CASSQQADTDEQFF. DNA of the CDR3: TGTGCCAGCTCACAACAGGCTGATACGGATGAGCAGTTCTTC.

The chain links TRBV7-9 to TRBJ2-2; the D is unclear. V shed 0 bases and J shed 2 bases, with 4 bases lying between them. Germline-derived CDR1 and CDR2 are SEHNR and FQNEAQ (reference sequence). The CDR3 length is 14 residues. CDR3 in amino acids: CASSLAGNTGELFF. Here the CDR3 DNA reads TGTGCCAGCAGCTTAGCAGGAAACACCGGGGAGCTGTTTTTT. Combining the CDR3 with reference TRBV7-9 and TRBJ2-2 gives the whole variable domain DTGVSQNPRHKITKRGQNVTFRCDPISEHNRLYWYRQTLGQGPEFLTYFQNEAQLEKSRLLSDRFSAERPKGSFSTLEIQRTEQGDSAMYLCASSLAGNTGELFFGEGSRLTVL.

The chain has TRBV6-2 or TRBV6-3 and TRBJ1-5; 10 bases agree with TRBD1. The CDR3 sequence is 15 residues long. The germline V gene has CDR1 MNHEY and CDR2 SVGEGT. With 5 bases clipped from V and 3 bases from J, the junction kept 4 bases outside the gene matches. The CDR3 spells CASSPGTGDNQPQHF. CDR3 nucleotide sequence: TGTGCCAGCAGTCCCGGGACAGGGGACAATCAGCCCCAGCATTTT.

This sequence joins TRBV28 and TRBJ1-5, with D uncertain. With 1 base removed from V and 0 bases from J, the gap between germline ends came to 1 base. The CDR3 runs to 13 residues. Germline V gene lookup returns CDR1 MDHEN and CDR2 SYDVKM. CDR3 loop: CASSLFSNQPQHF. The CDR3 region has the DNA TGTGCCAGCAGTTTATTTAGCAATCAGCCCCAGCATTTT.